The clone carrying this T cell receptor beta chain came up a few times. The antigen remains undetermined. This specimen comes from a study of T-cell memory formation after mild COVID-19. Whole-study context: Clusters were largely donor specific.

Points from the study as a whole: Researchers found some responding clones in pre-infection memory, a sign that cross-reactive memory joined. Chiefly within CM and EM were the contracting CD4+ clones; CD8+ ones were within EMRA. Contracting clones from day 15 to 85 had balanced CD4/CD8; later expanders favoured CD4+.

TCRdb called the 5' RACE reads again in MiXCR, with one record for every CDR3 protein. The table shows around 420,000 distinct CDR3 sequences, with 20% to 25% occurring only once. This TCR was recovered from an adult woman who had mild COVID-19 (a few samples of this study predate the infection). Cell type and time point are not known. Sequencing input: PBMCs or a T cell subset sorted from them (not recorded which).

This chain's CDR3 is CASSPGRQGISQNTGELFF. DNA for the CDR3: TGTGCCAGCAGCCCCGGGCGGCAGGGGATTTCCCAGAACACCGGGGAGCTGTTTTTT. J is TRBJ2-2 and V is TRBV12-3 or TRBV12-4, with D maybe TRBD1 (6 bases). The ends were cut back, 6 bases at V and 1 base at J, with 24 bases in the middle. This CDR3 is 19 amino acids long.